The TCR beta chain under discussion was sequenced for a study of blood T cell repertoires in COVID-19. This table comes from immunoSEQ multiplex PCR, and its TCRdb copy is limited to in-frame clones, with some not included. The sample lists fewer than 250,000 clones; 70% to 90% were seen once. Germline V CDR1 and CDR2: SGHTA, FQGNSA. With 0 bases clipped from V and 2 bases from J, the junction kept 3 bases outside the gene matches. This CDR3 contains 15 residues. Sequenced sample: PBMCs or T cells enriched from blood (not recorded which). The clonotype originates from a man aged 25 to 45 who had recovered from COVID-19. The chain links TRBV7-2 to TRBJ1-2, with 7 bases fitting TRBD1. The CDR3 bases are TGTGCCAGCAGCTTAGCGTCGGGACAGAACTATGGCTACACCTTC. Amino acids: CASSLASGQNYGYTF.